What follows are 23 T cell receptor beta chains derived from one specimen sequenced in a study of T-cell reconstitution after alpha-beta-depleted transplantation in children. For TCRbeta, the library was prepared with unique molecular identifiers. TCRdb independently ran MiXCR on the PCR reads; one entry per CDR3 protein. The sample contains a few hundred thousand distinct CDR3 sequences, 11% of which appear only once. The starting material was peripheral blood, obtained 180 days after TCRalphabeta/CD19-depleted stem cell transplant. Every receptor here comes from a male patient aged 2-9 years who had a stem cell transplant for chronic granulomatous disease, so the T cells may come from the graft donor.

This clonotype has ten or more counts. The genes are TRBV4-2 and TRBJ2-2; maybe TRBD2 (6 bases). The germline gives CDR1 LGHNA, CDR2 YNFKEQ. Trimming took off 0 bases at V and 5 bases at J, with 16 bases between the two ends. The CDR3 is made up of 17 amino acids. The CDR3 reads CASSQDEVGGRTGELFF. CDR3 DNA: TGTGCCAGCAGCCAAGACGAAGTGGGAGGACGAACCGGGGAGCTGTTTTTT.

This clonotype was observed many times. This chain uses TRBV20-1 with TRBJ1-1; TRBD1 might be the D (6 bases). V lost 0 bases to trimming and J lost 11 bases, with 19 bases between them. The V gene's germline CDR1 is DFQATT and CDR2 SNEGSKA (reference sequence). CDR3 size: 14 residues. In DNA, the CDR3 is TGCAGTGCTAGAGAGAGAATAGGGGGGAGATCCGCTTTCTTT. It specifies CSARERIGGRSAFF.

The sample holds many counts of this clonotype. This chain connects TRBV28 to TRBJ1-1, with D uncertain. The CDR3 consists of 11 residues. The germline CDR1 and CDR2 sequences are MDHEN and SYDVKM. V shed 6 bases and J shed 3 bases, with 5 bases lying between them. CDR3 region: CASRKYTEAFF. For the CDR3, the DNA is TGTGCCAGCAGGAAATACACTGAAGCTTTCTTT.

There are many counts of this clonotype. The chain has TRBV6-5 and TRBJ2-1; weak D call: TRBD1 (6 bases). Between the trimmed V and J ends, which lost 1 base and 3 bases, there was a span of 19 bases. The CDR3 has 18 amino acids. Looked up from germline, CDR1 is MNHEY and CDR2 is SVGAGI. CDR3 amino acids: CASSYYLSEKGDYNEQFF. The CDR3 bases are TGTGCCAGCAGTTACTATCTCAGCGAAAAGGGGGACTACAATGAGCAGTTCTTC.

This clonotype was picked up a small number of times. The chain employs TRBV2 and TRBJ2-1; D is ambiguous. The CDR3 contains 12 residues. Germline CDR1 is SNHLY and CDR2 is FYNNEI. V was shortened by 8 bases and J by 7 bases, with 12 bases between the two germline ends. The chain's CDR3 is CASGWTRNEQFF. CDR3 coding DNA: TGTGCCAGCGGTTGGACGAGGAATGAGCAGTTCTTC.

The CDR3 sequence: CASSTPRLGTDTQYF. The CDR3 DNA reads TGTGCCAGCAGTACGCCGAGACTTGGCACAGATACGCAGTATTTT. The chain has TRBV5-4 and TRBJ2-3; unclear D gene. The CDR3 covers 15 residues. Germline-derived CDR1 and CDR2 are SGHNT and YYREEE (reference sequence). The ends were cut back, 5 bases at V and 1 base at J, with 14 bases in the middle.

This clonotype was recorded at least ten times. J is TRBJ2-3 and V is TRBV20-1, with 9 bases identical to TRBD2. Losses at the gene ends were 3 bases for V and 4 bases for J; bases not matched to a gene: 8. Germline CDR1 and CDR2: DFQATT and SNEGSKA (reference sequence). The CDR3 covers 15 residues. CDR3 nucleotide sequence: TGCAGTGCTAGGATGAAGCGGGGGGCATCAGATACGCAGTATTTT. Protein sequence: CSARMKRGASDTQYF.

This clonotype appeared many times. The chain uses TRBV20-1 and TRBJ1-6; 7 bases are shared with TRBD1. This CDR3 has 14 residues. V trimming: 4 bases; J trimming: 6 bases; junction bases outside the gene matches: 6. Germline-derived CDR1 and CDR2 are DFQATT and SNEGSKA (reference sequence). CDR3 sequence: CSATHRGGNSPLHF. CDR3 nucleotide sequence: TGCAGTGCTACTCACAGGGGTGGTAATTCACCCCTCCACTTT.

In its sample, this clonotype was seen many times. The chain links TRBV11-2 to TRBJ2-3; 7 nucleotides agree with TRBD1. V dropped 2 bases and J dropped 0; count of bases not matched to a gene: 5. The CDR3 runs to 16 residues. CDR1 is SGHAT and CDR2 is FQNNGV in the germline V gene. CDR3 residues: CASSLRDRLSTDTQYF. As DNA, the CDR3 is TGTGCCAGCAGCTTAAGGGACAGACTCAGCACAGATACGCAGTATTTT.

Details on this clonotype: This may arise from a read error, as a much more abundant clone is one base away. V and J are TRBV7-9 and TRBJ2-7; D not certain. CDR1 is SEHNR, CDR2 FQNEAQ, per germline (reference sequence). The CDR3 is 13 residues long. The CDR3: CSSSRGDSYEQYF. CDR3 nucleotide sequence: TGTTCCAGCAGCCGTGGGGACTCCTACGAGCAGTACTTC. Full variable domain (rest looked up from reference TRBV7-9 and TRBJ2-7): DTGVSQNPRHKITKRGQNVTFRCDPISEHNRLYWYRQTLGQGPEFLTYFQNEAQLEKSRLLSDRFSAERPKGSFSTLEIQRTEQGDSAMYLCSSSRGDSYEQYFGPGTRLTVT.

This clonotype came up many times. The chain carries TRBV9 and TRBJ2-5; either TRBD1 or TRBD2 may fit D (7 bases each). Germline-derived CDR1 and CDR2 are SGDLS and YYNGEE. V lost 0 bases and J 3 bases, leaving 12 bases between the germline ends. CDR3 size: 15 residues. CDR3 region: CASSVEGAGEETQYF. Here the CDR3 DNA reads TGTGCCAGCAGCGTAGAGGGGGCGGGAGAAGAGACCCAGTACTTC. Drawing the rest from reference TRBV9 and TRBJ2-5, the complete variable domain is DSGVTQTPKHLITATGQRVTLRCSPRSGDLSVYWYQQSLDQGLQFLIQYYNGEERAKGNILERFSAQQFPDLHSELNLSSLELGDSALYFCASSVEGAGEETQYFGPGTRLLVL.

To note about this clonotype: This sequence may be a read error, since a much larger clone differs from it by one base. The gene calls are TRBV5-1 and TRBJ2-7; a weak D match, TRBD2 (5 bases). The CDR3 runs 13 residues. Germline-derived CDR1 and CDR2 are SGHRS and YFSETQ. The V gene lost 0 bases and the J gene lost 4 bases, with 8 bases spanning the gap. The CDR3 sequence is CASSLVEGYEQYF. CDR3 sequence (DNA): TGCGCCAGCAGCTTGGTCGAGGGTTACGAGCAGTACTTC. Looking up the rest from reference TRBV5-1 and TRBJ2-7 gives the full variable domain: KAGVTQTPRYLIKTRGQQVTLSCSPISGHRSVSWYQQTPGQGLQFLFEYFSETQRNKGNFPGRFSGRQFSNSRSEMNVSTLELGDSALYLCASSLVEGYEQYFGPGTRLTVT.

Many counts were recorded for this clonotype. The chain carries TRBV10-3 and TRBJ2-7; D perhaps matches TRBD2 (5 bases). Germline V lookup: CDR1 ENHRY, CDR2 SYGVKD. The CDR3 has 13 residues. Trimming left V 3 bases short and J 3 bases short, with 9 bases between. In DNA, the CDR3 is TGTGCCATCAGTGAAGACGGACTCTACGAGCAGTACTTC. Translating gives CAISEDGLYEQYF.

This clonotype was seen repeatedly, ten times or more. The CDR3 nucleotides read TGTGCCATCAGTGAACAGGGTTTAGTGCGAGGAGAGACCCAGTACTTC. This gives the protein CAISEQGLVRGETQYF. The rearrangement joins TRBV10-3 to TRBJ2-5; D is perhaps TRBD1 (6 bases). The germline gives CDR1 ENHRY, CDR2 SYGVKD. CDR3 length equals 16 residues. Deletions cut 3 bases from V and 4 bases from J, with 18 bases between.

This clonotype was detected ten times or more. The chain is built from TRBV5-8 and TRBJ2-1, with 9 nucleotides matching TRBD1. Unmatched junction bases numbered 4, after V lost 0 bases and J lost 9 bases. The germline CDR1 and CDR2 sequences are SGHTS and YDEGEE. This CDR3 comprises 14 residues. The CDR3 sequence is CASSLGGQGSEQFF. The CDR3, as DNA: TGTGCCAGCAGCTTGGGGGGACAGGGATCTGAGCAGTTCTTC.

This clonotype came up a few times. CDR3 nucleotides: TGTGCCAGCGAATTGCGGGGGACAGGGCGACGGGAGCAGTACTTC. Residues: CASELRGTGRREQYF. The chain is built from TRBV12-3 or TRBV12-4 and TRBJ2-7; 9 bases line up with TRBD1. This CDR3 is 15 amino acids long. V was clipped by 8 bases and J by 7 bases; unmatched bases: 15.

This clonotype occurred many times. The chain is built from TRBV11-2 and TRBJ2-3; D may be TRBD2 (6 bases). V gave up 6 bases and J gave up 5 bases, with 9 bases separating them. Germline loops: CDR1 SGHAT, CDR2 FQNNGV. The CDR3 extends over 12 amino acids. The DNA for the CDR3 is TGTGCCAGCAGGCGGGGAGGAGATACGCAGTATTTT. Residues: CASRRGGDTQYF.

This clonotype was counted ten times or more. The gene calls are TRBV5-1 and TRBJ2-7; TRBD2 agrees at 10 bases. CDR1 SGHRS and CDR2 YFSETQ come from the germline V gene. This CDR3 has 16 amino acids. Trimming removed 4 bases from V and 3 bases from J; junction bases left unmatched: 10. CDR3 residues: CASSPYGLADFYEQYF. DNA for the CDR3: TGCGCCAGCAGCCCGTACGGACTAGCGGATTTCTACGAGCAGTACTTC.

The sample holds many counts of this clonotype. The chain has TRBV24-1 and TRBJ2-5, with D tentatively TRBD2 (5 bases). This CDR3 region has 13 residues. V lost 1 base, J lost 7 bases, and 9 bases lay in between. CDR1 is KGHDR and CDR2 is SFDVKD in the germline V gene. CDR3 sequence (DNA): TGTGCCACCAGTGATTTTACTGGGAGGACCCAGTACTTC. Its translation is CATSDFTGRTQYF.

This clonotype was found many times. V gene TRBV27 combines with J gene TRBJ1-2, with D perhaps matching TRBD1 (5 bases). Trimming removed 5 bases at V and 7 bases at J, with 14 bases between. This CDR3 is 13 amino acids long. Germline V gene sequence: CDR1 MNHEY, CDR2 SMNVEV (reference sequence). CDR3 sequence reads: CASSPQEQGGYTF. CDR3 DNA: TGTGCCAGCAGTCCCCAGGAGCAGGGTGGCTACACCTTC.

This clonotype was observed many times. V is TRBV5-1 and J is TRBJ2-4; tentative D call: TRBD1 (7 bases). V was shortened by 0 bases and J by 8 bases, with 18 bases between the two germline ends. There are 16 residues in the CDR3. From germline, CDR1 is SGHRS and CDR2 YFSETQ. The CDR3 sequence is CASSLGRGTDEHIQYF. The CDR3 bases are TGCGCCAGCAGCTTGGGTCGGGGGACAGACGAACACATTCAGTACTTC.

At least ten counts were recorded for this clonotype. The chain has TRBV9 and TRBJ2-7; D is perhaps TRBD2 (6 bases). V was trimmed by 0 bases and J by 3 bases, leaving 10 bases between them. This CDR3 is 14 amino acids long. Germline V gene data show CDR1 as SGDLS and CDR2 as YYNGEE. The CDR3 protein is CASSVAADYYEQYF. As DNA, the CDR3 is TGTGCCAGCAGCGTAGCAGCGGACTACTACGAGCAGTACTTC.

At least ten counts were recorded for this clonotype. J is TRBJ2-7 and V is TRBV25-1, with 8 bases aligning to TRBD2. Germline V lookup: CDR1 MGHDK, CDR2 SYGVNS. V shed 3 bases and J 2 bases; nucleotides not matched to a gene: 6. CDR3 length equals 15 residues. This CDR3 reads CASSETLAVTYEQYF. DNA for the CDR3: TGTGCCAGCAGTGAGACACTAGCGGTAACCTACGAGCAGTACTTC.